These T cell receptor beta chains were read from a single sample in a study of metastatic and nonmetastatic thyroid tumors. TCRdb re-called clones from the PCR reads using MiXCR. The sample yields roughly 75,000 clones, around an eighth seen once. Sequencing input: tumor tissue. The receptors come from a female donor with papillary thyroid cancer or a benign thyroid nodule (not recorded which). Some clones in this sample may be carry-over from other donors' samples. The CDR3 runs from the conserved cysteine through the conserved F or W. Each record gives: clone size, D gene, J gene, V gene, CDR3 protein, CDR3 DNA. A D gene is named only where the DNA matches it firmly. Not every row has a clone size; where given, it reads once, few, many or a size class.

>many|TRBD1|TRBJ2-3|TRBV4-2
CASSLLSGGYTDTQYF
TGTGCCAGCAGCCTCCTCTCAGGGGGTTACACAGATACGCAGTATTTT
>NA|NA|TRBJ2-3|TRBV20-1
CGPRGAVFTDTQYF
TGCGGTCCCCGCGGAGCGGTATTCACAGATACGCAGTATTTT
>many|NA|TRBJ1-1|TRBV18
CASSPRAGQEAFF
TGTGCCAGCTCACCACGGGCAGGGCAGGAAGCTTTCTTT
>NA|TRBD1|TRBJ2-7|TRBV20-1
CSARVVETGGRYEQYF
TGCAGTGCTAGAGTCGTTGAGACAGGGGGTAGATACGAGCAGTACTTC
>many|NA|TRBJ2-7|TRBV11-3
CASSSAIEQYF
TGTGCCAGCAGCTCCGCTATCGAGCAGTACTTC
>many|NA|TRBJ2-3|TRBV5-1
CASSSAHLDTQYF
TGCGCCAGCAGCTCGGCGCACCTAGATACGCAGTATTTT
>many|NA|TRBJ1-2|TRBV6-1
CASSSGAPGGYTF
TGTGCCAGCAGTTCAGGGGCCCCAGGAGGCTACACCTTC
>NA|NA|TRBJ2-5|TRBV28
CASREYRDPRETRYF
TGTGCCAGCAGGGAATACAGGGACCCACGAGAGACCCGGTACTTC
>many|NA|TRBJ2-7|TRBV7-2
CASSLPGAIYEQYF
TGTGCCAGCAGCTTACCGGGGGCGATTTACGAGCAGTACTTC
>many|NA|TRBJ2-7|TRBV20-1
CSVQESSYEQYF
TGCAGTGTCCAAGAGAGCTCCTACGAGCAGTACTTC
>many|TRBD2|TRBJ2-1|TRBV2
CASSNSGRASNEQFF
TGTGCCAGCAGTAATAGCGGGAGGGCCAGCAATGAGCAGTTCTTC
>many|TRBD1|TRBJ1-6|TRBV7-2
CASSQWDRVFTLHF
TGTGCCAGCAGCCAATGGGACAGAGTTTTCACCCTCCACTTT
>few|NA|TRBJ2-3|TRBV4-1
CASSQVFTGDTQYF
TGCGCCAGCAGCCAAGTCTTTACCGGAGATACGCAGTATTTT
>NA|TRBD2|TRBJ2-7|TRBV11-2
CASIPLAGWPVREQYF
TGTGCCAGCATCCCGCTAGCGGGATGGCCGGTGAGGGAGCAGTACTTC
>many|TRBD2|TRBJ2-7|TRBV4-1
CASSQPGGYYEQYF
TGCGCCAGCAGCCAACCGGGAGGGTACTACGAGCAGTACTTC
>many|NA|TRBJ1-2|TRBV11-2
CASSPRGGGIANYGYTF
TGTGCCAGCAGCCCCCGGGGGGGGGGTATAGCTAACTATGGCTACACCTTC
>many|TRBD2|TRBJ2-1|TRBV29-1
CSVETQREWYNEQFF
TGCAGCGTTGAAACGCAGCGGGAGTGGTACAATGAGCAGTTCTTC
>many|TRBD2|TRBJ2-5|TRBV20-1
CSSGAGGPLETQYF
TGCAGCTCGGGGGCGGGAGGGCCTTTGGAGACCCAGTACTTC
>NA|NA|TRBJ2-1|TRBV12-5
CASVSNRWSYNEQFF
TGTGCTAGTGTTTCCAACAGGTGGTCCTACAATGAGCAGTTCTTC
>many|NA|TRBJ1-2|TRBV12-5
CASGDGREGKDGYTF
TGTGCTAGTGGGGATGGGAGGGAGGGGAAGGATGGCTACACCTTC
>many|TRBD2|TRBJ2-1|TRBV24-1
CATSDGGLAGGTYNEQFF
TGTGCCACCAGTGATGGTGGACTAGCGGGAGGAACCTACAATGAGCAGTTCTTC
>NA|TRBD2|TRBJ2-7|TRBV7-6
CASSLDSGGYEQYF
TGTGCCAGCAGCTTAGATTCGGGGGGGTACGAGCAGTACTTC
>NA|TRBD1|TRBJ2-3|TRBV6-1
CASSSGTGDTDTQYF
TGTGCCAGCAGCTCCGGGACAGGGGACACAGATACGCAGTATTTT
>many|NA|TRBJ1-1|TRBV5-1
CASRDSQGSTEAFF
TGCGCCAGCCGGGACTCTCAAGGGTCCACTGAAGCTTTCTTT
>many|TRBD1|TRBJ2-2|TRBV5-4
CASSSEQGAVNTGELFF
TGTGCCAGCAGCTCGGAACAGGGGGCAGTGAACACCGGGGAGCTGTTTTTT
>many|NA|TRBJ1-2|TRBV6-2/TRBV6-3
CASSYRLFWQNYGYTF
TGTGCCAGCAGTTACCGGCTGTTTTGGCAGAACTATGGCTACACCTTC
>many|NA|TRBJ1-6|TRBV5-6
CASSLKQGYNSPLHF
TGTGCCAGCAGCTTGAAGCAGGGTTATAATTCACCCCTCCACTTT
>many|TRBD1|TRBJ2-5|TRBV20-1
CSAYTQGWKTQYF
TGCAGTGCTTATACACAGGGGTGGAAGACCCAGTACTTC
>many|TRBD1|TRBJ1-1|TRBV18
CASSPRQGIAFF
TGTGCCAGCTCACCACGACAGGGTATCGCTTTCTTT
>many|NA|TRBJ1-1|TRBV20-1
CSAQGNTEAFF
TGCAGTGCTCAAGGGAACACTGAAGCTTTCTTT
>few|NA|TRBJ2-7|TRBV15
CATSRDRSKQYF
TGTGCCACCAGCAGGGACCGGTCTAAGCAGTACTTC
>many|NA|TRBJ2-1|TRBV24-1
CATSTTITSGRSYNEQFF
TGTGCCACCAGCACCACAATCACAAGCGGGCGCTCCTACAATGAGCAGTTCTTC
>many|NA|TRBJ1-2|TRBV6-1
CASREGGYGYTF
TGTGCCAGCAGGGAGGGGGGGTATGGCTACACCTTC
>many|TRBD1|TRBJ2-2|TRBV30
CAWSTAGTGNTGELFF
TGTGCCTGGAGTACGGCCGGGACAGGGAACACCGGGGAGCTGTTTTTT
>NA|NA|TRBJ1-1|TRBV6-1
CASSEGAMGYMNTEAFF
TGTGCCAGCAGTGAAGGGGCAATGGGATACATGAACACTGAAGCTTTCTTT
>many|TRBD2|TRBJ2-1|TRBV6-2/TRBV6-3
CASSYGLGTSIEQFF
TGTGCCAGCAGTTACGGCCTGGGGACTAGCATCGAGCAGTTCTTC
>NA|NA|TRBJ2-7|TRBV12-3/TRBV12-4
CVSSLVQGDERYF
TGTGTCAGCAGTTTAGTACAGGGCGACGAGCGGTACTTC
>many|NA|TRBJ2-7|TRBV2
CASSESGAAYEQYF
TGTGCCAGCAGTGAATCGGGGGCTGCCTACGAGCAGTACTTC
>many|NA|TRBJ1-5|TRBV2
CASSDASPSQPQHF
TGTGCCAGCAGTGACGCCAGCCCTAGTCAGCCCCAGCATTTT
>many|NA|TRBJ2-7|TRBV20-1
CSASDYSYEQYF
TGCAGTGCTAGTGACTACTCCTACGAGCAGTACTTC
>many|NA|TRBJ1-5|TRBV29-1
CSAIGEGANQPQHF
TGCAGCGCGATTGGCGAGGGCGCAAATCAGCCCCAGCATTTT
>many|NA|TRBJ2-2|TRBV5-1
CASSLAVETGELFF
TGCGCCAGCAGCTTGGCTGTAGAAACCGGGGAGCTGTTTTTT
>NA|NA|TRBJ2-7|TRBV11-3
CASSLEWTESYYQYF
TGTGCCAGCAGCTTAGAGTGGACAGAGTCCTACTATCAGTACTTC
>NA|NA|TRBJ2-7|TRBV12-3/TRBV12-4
CASSLGRGGTLPSPFYEQYF
TGTGCCAGCAGTTTGGGCCGCGGTGGGACATTGCCCAGCCCTTTCTACGAGCAGTACTTC
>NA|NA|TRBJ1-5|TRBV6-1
CASSRTGNQPQHF
TGTGCCAGCAGCCGAACAGGCAATCAGCCCCAGCATTTT
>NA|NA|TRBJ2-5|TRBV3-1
CASGTPFQETQYF
TGTGCCAGCGGGACTCCGTTTCAAGAGACCCAGTACTTC
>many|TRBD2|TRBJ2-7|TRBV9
CASSPGTSGSFYEQYF
TGTGCCAGCAGCCCAGGGACTAGCGGGAGTTTCTACGAGCAGTACTTC
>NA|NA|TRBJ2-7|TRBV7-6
CASSLFGF
TGTGCCAGCAGCTTATTCGGCTTC
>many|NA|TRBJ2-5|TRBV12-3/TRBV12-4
CASRHTDGPQETQYF
TGTGCCAGCAGACATACCGACGGTCCCCAAGAGACCCAGTACTTC